This T cell receptor beta chain comes out of a study of blood T cell repertoires in COVID-19 (dated by TCRdb to between 2020 and 2021). For the wider study: Collaborator samples came from the United States, Italy and Spain and covered acute and convalescent phases of COVID-19. The material from the prospective study consisted of cDNA or gDNA derived from T cells, B-cell-depleted T cells, or PBMCs. The dataset comprised deeply sampled blood TCRbeta repertoires from subjects exposed to, actively infected with, or recovered from COVID-19. The repertoires were made available in a free public database intended to serve as a resource for research on the immune response to SARS-CoV-2. The samples were drawn from two sources: the first 160 participants of the ongoing ImmuneRACE study, and approximately 1,300 subjects contributed by 6 global collaborators. Sample metadata almost always included a de-identified subject ID, COVID-19 status, age in years and sex. Where available, HLA class I and class II types were taken from metadata supplied by the sample provider and were not determined by assay-based typing.

Reading from cysteine to phenylalanine, the CDR3 counts 13 amino acids. The DNA shown is the 39-base CDR3, in frame from base 1. Per the germline V gene (reference sequence), MNHEY is the CDR1 and SMNVEV is the CDR2. V loses 5 bases of germline sequence and J loses 7 bases, and the interval between the two ends is 14 bases. General conclusions and limits of the study: Clinical and demographic metadata were provided uncurated, with the amount varying by source and participant.

TCRbeta CDR3 regions were amplified from genomic DNA using the immunoSEQ Assay, a bias-controlled multiplex PCR. The original methods were these. The number of nucleated cells in each sample was estimated from the amplification of reference gene primers within the assay. To quantify the absolute abundance of each unique TCRbeta CDR3 rearrangement, sequence reads were collapsed and filtered. For each sample, productive Simpson clonality was calculated by taking the square root of Simpson's diversity index across productive rearrangements. TCRdb mirrors the immuneACCESS table, restricted to in-frame sequences. Some clones are absent from its copies; in checked studies, under half trace to an unresolved V gene, and the reason for the others is unknown. That table furnishes V, J and clone size, whereas the DNA furnished D and trimming. The sample table shows around 150,000 clones, and roughly 88% are seen once. The ten largest make up approximately 13% of the sample.

A remark on this clone: Its antigen remains undetermined. Base qualities are not recorded, but no much larger clone differs from it by a single base.

In the prospective study, participants were about 18 to 89 years old, resided in fewer than 25 geographic areas of the United States, and were enrolled through a virtual design. In the prospective study, cohorts were assigned on the basis of participant-reported clinical history obtained from a screening survey and a study questionnaire. For ImmuneRACE Cohort 3, a participant was defined as recovered based on two consecutive negative NP/OP PCR tests, clearance by a healthcare professional, or resolution of symptoms. Each participant in the prospective study had whole blood, serum and a nasopharyngeal or oropharyngeal swab collected by mobile phlebotomists. Additional blood draws and questionnaires over a 2-month period could optionally be provided by prospective study participants. Before DNA extraction, prospective study blood samples were shipped either frozen or at room temperature.

The clonotype comes from a woman aged 55-75 years who had recovered from COVID-19. Recombination connected TRBV27 to TRBJ1-1, with no D gene named confidently. Input material: PBMCs or T cells enriched from blood (not recorded which). The DNA sequence is given as TGTGCCAGCAGTCCAGATTTCGCAAGTGAAGCTTTCTTT. This yields the protein CASSPDFASEAFF.